This T cell receptor (beta chain) was documented in a study of cytotoxic CD8 clonotypes in ibrutinib-treated CLL. General study findings and limits: Baseline levels were approached again at progression, after clonality had risen at ibrutinib response.

V gave up 3 bases and J gave up 3 bases; unmatched junction bases: 2. The CDR3 spans 14 residues. Germline V gene sequence: CDR1 KGHSH, CDR2 LQKENI. Profiled with immunoSEQ multiplex PCR; TCRdb holds only in-frame clones, not every one. The table has approximately 47,000 clones, approximately 65% seen once; the top ten hold roughly a fifth. Only a few counts were recorded for this clone. Its specificity is not known. This chain links TRBV18 with TRBJ1-1, with 9 bases that match TRBD1. Sequenced here: PBMCs, sampled after 24 months of ibrutinib treatment. This sequence was found in a human donor with chronic lymphocytic leukemia. In DNA, the CDR3 is TGTGCCAGCTCACCTCGACAGGGGGACACTGAAGCTTTCTTT. Encoded protein: CASSPRQGDTEAFF.